The 16 T cell receptor beta chains reported below all come from one sample, sequenced in a study of CD8 T cells in Susac syndrome. An amount of RNA that ranged from about 0.45 to 1 ug was reverse transcribed with random hexamers. TCRdb itself ran the immunoSEQ multiplex PCR reads through MiXCR, one entry per CDR3 protein. Among 120,000 or so distinct CDR3 sequences listed, about 95% were seen once. Sequencing was done on a sample of CD4+ T cells from PBMCs. The receptors stem from a human donor in good health.

This clonotype has only one observation. The genes are TRBV3-1 and TRBJ2-7; D uncertain. Between the trimmed V and J ends, which lost 0 bases and 5 bases, there was a span of 5 bases. The CDR3 extends over 12 amino acids. Germline V gene sequence: CDR1 LGHDT, CDR2 YNNKEL (reference sequence). The CDR3, as DNA: TGTGCCAGCAGCCAAGAGGGTCACGAGCAGTACTTC. As protein: CASSQEGHEQYF.

The chain uses TRBV18 and TRBJ2-1; 10 bases line up with TRBD2. Looked up from germline, CDR1 is KGHSH and CDR2 is LQKENI. The CDR3 runs to 15 residues. J was trimmed by 8 bases and V by 6 bases; bases with no gene match: 10. DNA of the CDR3: TGTGCCAGCTCTACGCTAGCGGGAGCGCTTGATGAGCAGTTCTTC. Its translation is CASSTLAGALDEQFF.

The V call is TRBV3-1, the J call TRBJ2-7; 8 bases match TRBD1. Germline loops: CDR1 LGHDT, CDR2 YNNKEL (reference sequence). This CDR3 comprises 14 residues. With V trimmed by 4 bases and J by 6 bases, 8 bases remained unmatched. This CDR3 is CASSREAGGAEQYF. CDR3 in DNA: TGTGCCAGCAGCCGAGAAGCAGGGGGCGCCGAGCAGTACTTC.

The CDR3 protein is CATKQGDRNQPQHF. The CDR3 DNA follows: TGTGCCACAAAACAGGGAGATCGCAATCAGCCCCAGCATTTT. The chain carries TRBV10-3 and TRBJ1-5; a weak D match, TRBD1 (6 bases). Trimming left V 10 bases short and J 2 bases short, with 15 bases between. Germline V gene lookup returns CDR1 ENHRY and CDR2 SYGVKD. The CDR3 has 14 amino acids.

V usage is TRBV12-3 or TRBV12-4 and J usage is TRBJ2-1, with D possibly TRBD2 on 6 matching bases. CDR3 size: 13 residues. Deletions cut 6 bases from V and 16 bases from J, with 22 bases between. CDR3 loop: CASSPETGEARFF. The DNA for the CDR3 is TGTGCCAGCAGCCCCGAGACGGGAGAAGCACGATTCTTC.

The chain links TRBV5-4 to TRBJ2-7, with 13 positions matching TRBD2. Germline V lookup: CDR1 SGHNT, CDR2 YYREEE (reference sequence). The CDR3 is 16 residues long. With 2 bases clipped from V and 3 bases from J, the junction kept 5 bases outside the gene matches. The chain's CDR3 is CASSLGTSGMVYEQYF. CDR3 coding DNA: TGTGCCAGCAGCTTAGGGACTAGCGGGATGGTCTACGAGCAGTACTTC.

In DNA form, the CDR3 reads TGTGCCAGCACCCCGACCCGGGGCGCCTATCAGCCCCAGCATTTT. It yields the protein CASTPTRGAYQPQHF. This chain connects TRBV28 to TRBJ1-5; D might be TRBD1 (5 bases). The germline V and J ends were trimmed by 7 bases and 5 bases, with 18 bases remaining between them. Germline V lookup: CDR1 MDHEN, CDR2 SYDVKM. The CDR3 covers 15 residues.

The CDR3 sequence: CASSQSSRGLVYGYTF. CDR3 sequence (DNA): TGTGCCAGCAGCCAATCCTCCAGAGGGTTGGTCTATGGCTACACCTTC. The chain joins TRBV3-1 to TRBJ1-2, with D hard to call. The CDR3 loop spans 16 amino acids. Germline values: CDR1 LGHDT, CDR2 YNNKEL (reference sequence). Trimming took 2 bases from V and 4 from J, leaving 17 bases between them.

This clonotype appeared a single time. V usage is TRBV27 and J usage is TRBJ2-1, with a possible D match to TRBD2 (6 bases). The length of the CDR3 is 14 residues. Germline V CDR1 and CDR2: MNHEY, SMNVEV (reference sequence). The CDR3 nucleotides are TGTGTCTCCCACCGGGCTAGCGCTGAAAATGAGCAGTTCTTC. Translation gives CVSHRASAENEQFF.

V usage is TRBV2 and J usage is TRBJ2-6; D is ambiguous. The CDR3 has 16 amino acids. V was trimmed by 4 bases and J by 2 bases, leaving 12 bases between them. From germline, CDR1 is SNHLY and CDR2 FYNNEI. The CDR3 reads CASSGQALAGANVLTF. Here the CDR3 DNA reads TGTGCCAGCAGTGGTCAGGCTTTGGCTGGGGCCAACGTCCTGACTTTC.

The V gene is TRBV12-3 or TRBV12-4, the J gene TRBJ2-7; D may correspond to TRBD1 or TRBD2 (5 bases each). V lost 7 bases, J lost 7 bases, and 11 bases lay in between. This CDR3 spans 11 amino acids. CDR3 residues: CASTSWGEQYF. The CDR3 nucleotides read TGTGCCAGCACCTCCTGGGGGGAGCAGTACTTC.

The chain is built from TRBV18 and TRBJ2-7; D might be TRBD1 (6 bases). The CDR3 is 15 residues long. Germline CDR1 reads KGHSH; CDR2 reads LQKENI. V lost 3 bases and J lost 6, with 18 bases in between. The CDR3 protein is CASSPRDRFRGEQYF. Written as DNA, the CDR3 is TGTGCCAGCTCACCCCGTGACAGGTTTAGGGGCGAGCAGTACTTC.

The V and J genes are TRBV4-2 and TRBJ2-7; the match to TRBD1 covers 7 bases. Germline CDR1 is LGHNA and CDR2 is YNFKEQ. Trimming cost V 0 bases and J 5 bases; bases outside gene matches: 7. The CDR3 extends over 15 amino acids. The CDR3 loop is CASSQDRNRGHEQYF. As DNA, the CDR3 is TGTGCCAGCAGCCAAGATAGAAACAGGGGACACGAGCAGTACTTC.

The V gene is TRBV6-5, the J gene TRBJ2-7; TRBD1 agrees at 7 bases. CDR1 MNHEY and CDR2 SVGAGI come from the germline V gene. This CDR3 has 15 amino acids. The trim removed 2 bases at V and 2 bases at J, leaving 6 bases unmatched. DNA for the CDR3: TGTGCCAGCAGTTACGCTGGACAGGCCACCTACGAGCAGTACTTC. It specifies CASSYAGQATYEQYF.

The chain uses TRBV30 and TRBJ2-7, with a tentative D call TRBD1 (5 bases). Trimming took 2 bases from V and 4 from J, leaving 6 bases between them. This CDR3 contains 11 residues. CDR1 is GTSNPN, CDR2 SVGIG, per germline (reference sequence). Here the CDR3 reads CAWSRQYEQYF. The CDR3 DNA reads as TGTGCCTGGAGTCGACAGTACGAGCAGTACTTC.

The chain combines TRBV2 with TRBJ2-1, with D unclear. This CDR3 is built from 10 residues. CDR1 SNHLY and CDR2 FYNNEI come from the germline V gene. The V end lost 7 bases, the J end lost 9 bases, and 7 bases lay between the germline ends. The CDR3 loop is CASKVSEQFF. The DNA for the CDR3 is TGTGCCAGCAAAGTGAGTGAGCAGTTCTTC.